The source of this T cell receptor (beta chain) is a study of radiation and T cells in renal cell carcinoma. Specified time point: blood 4 weeks post-SBRT, at nephrectomy. Treatment of the sample: 15 Gy SBRT to primary tumor, nephrectomy 4 weeks later. Nephrectomy followed 15 Gy stereotactic body radiation by 4 weeks. The table came from immunoSEQ multiplex PCR; TCRdb's copy has only in-frame clones and leaves some out. The sample has roughly 61,000 clones, roughly 80% seen once. From germline, CDR1 is SGHVS and CDR2 FQNEAQ. Trimming pared 1 base from V and 6 bases from J, leaving 16 bases between. The CDR3 extends over 15 amino acids.

The sequencing used blood, collected from a patient whose treatment included radiotherapy and nephrectomy. The chain couples TRBV7-8 to TRBJ2-7; D is unclear. The clonotype comes from a man between 60 and 75 years old with renal cell carcinoma. The CDR3 coding sequence is TGTGCCAGCAGCTTAGACCTCCTAAGCGCCGGCGAGCAGTACTTC. Translated, it gives CASSLDLLSAGEQYF.